Given below is one T cell receptor beta chain in context. It lacks a known antigen. No much larger clone is present one base from it, and per-base qualities are unavailable. The trial excluded patients who had a history of autoimmune disease or who were on systemic immunosuppression. Peripheral blood for TCR sequencing was collected from all dose cohorts at baseline, on cycle 4 day 1, and on cycle 7 day 1. Samples came from an open-label, multicenter, first-in-human phase I dose-escalation trial of ivuxolimab. Adults with locally advanced or metastatic head and neck squamous cell, hepatocellular, melanoma or renal cell carcinoma were enrolled in the trial. Before TCR sequencing, CD4+ and CD8+ T cells were separately sorted from peripheral blood. V is reduced by 1 base and J by 0 bases, leaving a spacing of 6 bases between them. Based on the germline V gene, the CDR1 and CDR2 sequences are SGHTA and FQGNSA. The CDR3 holds 14 amino acids from the cysteine to the phenylalanine. Only the CDR3 part of the read is kept: 42 bases, read in frame from the first base.

For sequencing of the TCRbeta CDR3 region, genomic DNA was extracted from the sorted cells. The immunoSEQ Assay was used for sequencing of TCRbeta CDR3 regions. Not all clones reach the TCRdb copy of this immuneACCESS table, which keeps in-frame sequences only. Checked studies attribute under half of the gap to unresolved V genes and leave the rest unexplained. The sample table lists some 81,000 clones, 87% of them with a count of one. The biggest ten clones account for around 6.5% of the sample. This sample was included in a study of OX40 agonist ivuxolimab in advanced cancers. Study-level background: Ivuxolimab was an agonistic, fully human IgG2 monoclonal antibody directed against OX40 (CD134), a costimulatory receptor. Of the approximately 53 patients in dose escalation, 19 had hepatocellular carcinoma, some 15 had melanoma, 9 had renal cell carcinoma and 9 had head and neck cancer. Peripheral TCRbeta sequencing was intended to test whether TCR sequence diversity was altered and clonal T-cell expansion was caused by ivuxolimab. Intravenous ivuxolimab was administered to patients every 2 weeks at six dose levels: 0.01, 0.1, 0.3, 1.5, 3 and 10 mg/kg. In the dose-escalation cohort, about four fifths of patients were male, and the mean age was 60 years with a range of roughly 23 to 79. The monotherapy dose-escalation portion (N of about 50 patients) of the phase I ivuxolimab trial is reported in the paper. Partial responses occurred in three dose-escalation patients, of whom one had hepatocellular carcinoma and two had cutaneous melanoma. Prior anti-PD-1, anti-PD-L1 or anti-CTLA-4 therapy was permitted, and 35% to 40% of dose-escalation patients had received checkpoint inhibitors. The investigation overall reported the following: After ivuxolimab, more expanded clones were found on average in CD8+ T cells than in CD4+ T cells. At doses of 0.1 to 3.0 mg/kg, clonal expansion of both CD4+ and CD8+ blood T cells was observed from baseline to week 6. The antigen specificity of the peripheral T cells that underwent clonal expansion was not determined. Partial responders in the 0.1-3.0 mg/kg groups had among the lowest normalized peripheral clonal expansion, especially among CD8+ T cells. Low levels of normalized T-cell clonal expansion were also shown by some nonresponding patients.

The rearrangement joined TRBV7-2 to TRBJ2-5; the D gene is not confidently resolved. Sequencing used CD4+ or CD8+ T cells sorted from blood, obtained in a trial of the OX40 agonist ivuxolimab. The TCR originated in an adult with an advanced solid tumor such as melanoma, head and neck, liver or kidney cancer. This receptor carries the CDR3 CASSLEAYQETQYF. In nucleotide form, the sequence is TGTGCCAGCAGCTTAGAGGCTTACCAAGAGACCCAGTACTTC. The entire variable domain, with the stretches around the CDR3 drawn from the reference TRBV7-2 and TRBJ2-5 proteins, is GAGVSQSPSNKVTEKGKDVELRCDPISGHTALYWYRQSLGQGLEFLIYFQGNSAPDKSGLPSDRFSAERTGGSVSTLTIQRTQQEDSAVYLCASSLEAYQETQYFGPGTRLLVL.